This T cell receptor beta chain originates from a study of OX40 agonist ivuxolimab in advanced cancers. Findings and caveats of the study: The CD4+ and CD8+ T cells in the blood had expanded clonally by week 6 at 0.1 to 3.0 mg/kg.

The CDR3 runs to 15 residues. The junction had 6 bases not matched to a gene; V was cut back by 2 bases and J by 5 bases. CDR1 and CDR2 from the germline V gene are SGHRS and YFSETQ. Measured with immunoSEQ multiplex PCR; TCRdb has only the in-frame clones, and not every one. Of about 100,000 clones in the sample, roughly 89% were seen once. This clone has more than one count but fewer than ten. Its antigen is undetermined. This sequence joins TRBV5-1 and TRBJ1-4; 7 bases match TRBD1. The TCR was taken from an adult with an advanced solid tumor such as melanoma, head and neck, liver or kidney cancer. The source was CD4+ or CD8+ T cells sorted from blood, collected in a trial of the OX40 agonist ivuxolimab. This CDR3 is CASSFTQGKNEKLFF. The DNA of the CDR3 is TGCGCCAGCAGCTTTACACAGGGGAAGAATGAAAAACTGTTTTTT.